This is a list of T cell receptor beta chains from one sample in a study of blood T cell repertoires in COVID-19. TCRdb's table, derived via immunoSEQ multiplex PCR, lists solely in-frame clones and lacks some. The sample includes about 160,000 clones, 70% to 90% of them seen just once. Sequencing input: peripheral blood. The origin of the receptors is an older woman with COVID-19, enrolled during active disease. Each CDR3 is given with its conserved first and last residue. A D gene is named only where the DNA matches it firmly. Clone size is shown for a subset of rows, as once, few, many or a class of expanded clone.

CDR3 length: 16; clone size: -; D gene: -; J gene: TRBJ2-7; V gene: TRBV6-1; CDR3 DNA: TGTGCCAGCAGTGCCCTCCGGGACGTCGGAGGGCACGAGCAGTACTTC; CDR3 protein: CASSALRDVGGHEQYF
CDR3 length: 14; clone size: -; D gene: -; J gene: TRBJ1-1; V gene: TRBV5-1; CDR3 DNA: TGCGCCTCCCGACCGGGACACGAGAACACTGAAGCTTTCTTT; CDR3 protein: CASRPGHENTEAFF
CDR3 length: 15; clone size: many; D gene: TRBD1; J gene: TRBJ1-2; V gene: TRBV6-2/TRBV6-3; CDR3 DNA: TGTGCCAGCAGTTCTCGACAGGGGCAGCTGTATGGCTACACCTTC; CDR3 protein: CASSSRQGQLYGYTF
CDR3 length: 17; clone size: -; D gene: -; J gene: TRBJ1-5; V gene: TRBV2; CDR3 DNA: TGTGCCAGCAGTGATGGGACTCCTCAGCCCGGTGGGTCTCCCCAGCATTTT; CDR3 protein: CASSDGTPQPGGSPQHF
CDR3 length: 17; clone size: -; D gene: -; J gene: TRBJ2-2; V gene: TRBV11-3; CDR3 DNA: TGTGCCAGCAGCTTAGCGGCTAGCTCCTTTAACACCGGGGAGCTGTTTTTT; CDR3 protein: CASSLAASSFNTGELFF
CDR3 length: 16; clone size: once; D gene: -; J gene: TRBJ2-2; V gene: TRBV19; CDR3 DNA: TGTGCCAGTAGTATTAGGGCCCCGGGGGTCCCCGGGGAGCTGTTTTTT; CDR3 protein: CASSIRAPGVPGELFF
CDR3 length: 15; clone size: -; D gene: TRBD1; J gene: TRBJ2-2; V gene: TRBV19; CDR3 DNA: TGTGCCAGTAGTATCGGGACAGGTTTAACCGGGGAGCTGTTTTTT; CDR3 protein: CASSIGTGLTGELFF
CDR3 length: 13; clone size: -; D gene: TRBD1; J gene: TRBJ1-6; V gene: TRBV6-6; CDR3 DNA: TGTGCCAGCAGAGACAGGGATAATTCACCCCTCCACTTT; CDR3 protein: CASRDRDNSPLHF
CDR3 length: 13; clone size: -; D gene: -; J gene: TRBJ1-2; V gene: TRBV19; CDR3 DNA: TGTGCCGTTCTGAACAGGATTAACTATGGCTACACCTTC; CDR3 protein: CAVLNRINYGYTF
CDR3 length: 16; clone size: -; D gene: -; J gene: TRBJ1-6; V gene: TRBV19; CDR3 DNA: TGTGCCAGCAGACAGACAGGATCACCGTCTAATTCACCCCTCCACTTT; CDR3 protein: CASRQTGSPSNSPLHF
CDR3 length: 16; clone size: -; D gene: -; J gene: TRBJ2-1; V gene: TRBV27; CDR3 DNA: TGTGCCAGCAGTCCTTCGGAGGTTCGCCCCTACAATGAGCAGTTCTTC; CDR3 protein: CASSPSEVRPYNEQFF
CDR3 length: 19; clone size: -; D gene: TRBD1; J gene: TRBJ1-2; V gene: TRBV7-9; CDR3 DNA: TGTGCCAGCAGCTTAACGGGGCCAGGGACAGGGACCTTTGACTATGGCTACACCTTC; CDR3 protein: CASSLTGPGTGTFDYGYTF
CDR3 length: 15; clone size: -; D gene: -; J gene: TRBJ1-4; V gene: TRBV5-1; CDR3 DNA: TGCGCCAGCAGCCCCGCTACAGGGATACACGAAAAACTGTTTTTT; CDR3 protein: CASSPATGIHEKLFF
CDR3 length: 14; clone size: -; D gene: TRBD2; J gene: TRBJ2-2; V gene: TRBV5-8; CDR3 DNA: TGTGCCAGCGGCACGGGAGGCAACACCGGGGAGCTGTTTTTT; CDR3 protein: CASGTGGNTGELFF
CDR3 length: 12; clone size: -; D gene: -; J gene: TRBJ1-4; V gene: TRBV29-1; CDR3 DNA: TGCAGCGCGTACAGGAGCAATGAAAAACTGTTTTTT; CDR3 protein: CSAYRSNEKLFF
CDR3 length: 16; clone size: -; D gene: -; J gene: TRBJ1-1; V gene: TRBV5-1; CDR3 DNA: TGCGCCAGCAGCGGCCTATTGACAGGAGCCAACACTGAAGCTTTCTTT; CDR3 protein: CASSGLLTGANTEAFF
CDR3 length: 17; clone size: -; D gene: TRBD2; J gene: TRBJ2-3; V gene: TRBV12-5; CDR3 DNA: TGTGCTAGTGGTTCGTGGGGACTAGCGGGGGGTACAGATACGCAGTATTTT; CDR3 protein: CASGSWGLAGGTDTQYF
CDR3 length: 15; clone size: -; D gene: -; J gene: TRBJ2-3; V gene: TRBV7-9; CDR3 DNA: TGTGCCAGCAGCTTAGCGGGGGGAGCGGCAGATACGCAGTATTTT; CDR3 protein: CASSLAGGAADTQYF
CDR3 length: 15; clone size: once; D gene: TRBD2; J gene: TRBJ2-3; V gene: TRBV6-5; CDR3 DNA: TGTGCCACAAGGCTCTCCAGCGGGAGGACAGATACGCAGTATTTT; CDR3 protein: CATRLSSGRTDTQYF
CDR3 length: 13; clone size: -; D gene: -; J gene: TRBJ1-1; V gene: TRBV6-4; CDR3 DNA: TGTGCCAGCAGGGCAGGGTTGAACACTGAAGCTTTCTTT; CDR3 protein: CASRAGLNTEAFF
CDR3 length: 18; clone size: -; D gene: TRBD2; J gene: TRBJ2-3; V gene: TRBV6-2/TRBV6-3; CDR3 DNA: TGTGCCAGCAGTTTCCTAGCGGGAGGGCCGAAGCAAGCAGATACGCAGTATTTT; CDR3 protein: CASSFLAGGPKQADTQYF
CDR3 length: 15; clone size: -; D gene: -; J gene: TRBJ1-4; V gene: TRBV6-5; CDR3 DNA: TGTGCCAGCAGTTTAGTCCGCCGGGGTGGTGAAAAACTGTTTTTT; CDR3 protein: CASSLVRRGGEKLFF
CDR3 length: 12; clone size: -; D gene: -; J gene: TRBJ1-1; V gene: TRBV19; CDR3 DNA: TGTGCCAGTAGTATAGGGCTTACTGAAGCTTTCTTT; CDR3 protein: CASSIGLTEAFF
CDR3 length: 17; clone size: -; D gene: -; J gene: TRBJ1-5; V gene: TRBV30; CDR3 DNA: TGTGCCTGGAGTGTACCGTGGGGGACTGGGGGCAATCAGCCCCAGCATTTT; CDR3 protein: CAWSVPWGTGGNQPQHF
CDR3 length: 13; clone size: -; D gene: -; J gene: TRBJ1-5; V gene: TRBV12-3/TRBV12-4; CDR3 DNA: TGTGCCAGCAGTCTACAGGAGTATCAGCCCCAGCATTTT; CDR3 protein: CASSLQEYQPQHF
CDR3 length: 13; clone size: -; D gene: TRBD1; J gene: TRBJ1-6; V gene: TRBV18; CDR3 DNA: TGTGCCAGCTCACCAGGGGGACAGGAACCCCTCCACTTT; CDR3 protein: CASSPGGQEPLHF
CDR3 length: 15; clone size: -; D gene: TRBD1; J gene: TRBJ1-2; V gene: TRBV4-1; CDR3 DNA: TGCGCCAGCAGCCATGGACAGGGGGCTGGCTATGGCTACACCTTC; CDR3 protein: CASSHGQGAGYGYTF
CDR3 length: 13; clone size: few; D gene: TRBD1; J gene: TRBJ1-2; V gene: TRBV18; CDR3 DNA: TGTGCCAGCTCCCAGGACAGGGACTATGGCTACACCTTC; CDR3 protein: CASSQDRDYGYTF
CDR3 length: 14; clone size: -; D gene: -; J gene: TRBJ1-2; V gene: TRBV2; CDR3 DNA: TGTGCCAGCAGCCCTTCCGAGATTAACTATGGCTACACCTTC; CDR3 protein: CASSPSEINYGYTF
CDR3 length: 17; clone size: -; D gene: TRBD1; J gene: TRBJ1-2; V gene: TRBV13; CDR3 DNA: TGTGCCAGCAGCATCGGGACAGAGGGGATCTTTGACTATGGCTACACCTTC; CDR3 protein: CASSIGTEGIFDYGYTF
CDR3 length: 14; clone size: once; D gene: TRBD1; J gene: TRBJ1-2; V gene: TRBV13; CDR3 DNA: TGTGCCAGCAGCTACCGGACAGGGGTGAATGGCTACACCTTC; CDR3 protein: CASSYRTGVNGYTF
CDR3 length: 17; clone size: -; D gene: TRBD1; J gene: TRBJ1-5; V gene: TRBV4-2; CDR3 DNA: TGTGCCAGCAGCCAAGACCCAGCCGACAGGGGTAGTCAGCCCCAGCATTTT; CDR3 protein: CASSQDPADRGSQPQHF
CDR3 length: 12; clone size: few; D gene: -; J gene: TRBJ1-5; V gene: TRBV2; CDR3 DNA: TGTGCCAGCAGTGAAGATTATCGGCCCCAGCATTTT; CDR3 protein: CASSEDYRPQHF
CDR3 length: 17; clone size: -; D gene: TRBD1; J gene: TRBJ1-6; V gene: TRBV19; CDR3 DNA: TGTGCCAGTAGACCCGGGACAGGAATAACGAGAAATTCACCCCTCCACTTT; CDR3 protein: CASRPGTGITRNSPLHF
CDR3 length: 18; clone size: -; D gene: TRBD2; J gene: TRBJ2-4; V gene: TRBV19; CDR3 DNA: TGTGCCAGTAGTTTCGAGCGGGAGGGCGTCGTGGGGAAAAACATTCAGTACTTC; CDR3 protein: CASSFEREGVVGKNIQYF
CDR3 length: 18; clone size: -; D gene: TRBD2; J gene: TRBJ2-3; V gene: TRBV5-1; CDR3 DNA: TGCGCCAGCAGCTCCACAAGAGCGGGGGGGCCTGGGGAAGATACGCAGTATTTT; CDR3 protein: CASSSTRAGGPGEDTQYF
CDR3 length: 14; clone size: -; D gene: TRBD1; J gene: TRBJ1-4; V gene: TRBV12-5; CDR3 DNA: TGTGCTAGTGGTTTGGGGACAGGGAATGAAAAACTGTTTTTT; CDR3 protein: CASGLGTGNEKLFF
CDR3 length: 15; clone size: -; D gene: TRBD2; J gene: TRBJ2-2; V gene: TRBV10-1; CDR3 DNA: TGCGCCAGCAGCCTAGCGGGGGTGAACACCGGGGAGCTGTTTTTT; CDR3 protein: CASSLAGVNTGELFF
CDR3 length: 14; clone size: -; D gene: TRBD1; J gene: TRBJ1-6; V gene: TRBV6-5; CDR3 DNA: TGTGCCAGCAGGACGACAGGGGGTAATTCACCCCTCCACTTT; CDR3 protein: CASRTTGGNSPLHF
CDR3 length: 11; clone size: -; D gene: -; J gene: TRBJ1-4; V gene: TRBV10-3; CDR3 DNA: TGTGCCACCTCCCTCAATGAAAAACTGTTTTTT; CDR3 protein: CATSLNEKLFF
CDR3 length: 14; clone size: -; D gene: TRBD2; J gene: TRBJ2-1; V gene: TRBV5-4; CDR3 DNA: TGTGCCAGCAGCCAAGGGACTATGTACAATGAGCAGTTCTTC; CDR3 protein: CASSQGTMYNEQFF
CDR3 length: 15; clone size: -; D gene: -; J gene: TRBJ1-5; V gene: TRBV6-5; CDR3 DNA: TGTGCCAGCTATTCCTCCGGTTATAGCAATCAGCCCCAGCATTTT; CDR3 protein: CASYSSGYSNQPQHF
CDR3 length: 15; clone size: -; D gene: TRBD1; J gene: TRBJ1-3; V gene: TRBV6-5; CDR3 DNA: TGTGCCAGCAGGGGACAGGGAAGGTCTGGAAACACCATATATTTT; CDR3 protein: CASRGQGRSGNTIYF
CDR3 length: 12; clone size: -; D gene: -; J gene: TRBJ1-4; V gene: TRBV30; CDR3 DNA: TGTGCCTGGAGTCCCGACAGAGAAAAACTGTTTTTT; CDR3 protein: CAWSPDREKLFF
CDR3 length: 15; clone size: -; D gene: TRBD1; J gene: TRBJ1-2; V gene: TRBV19; CDR3 DNA: TGTGCCAGTAGTACCTCGACAGGGGGCTCCTATGGCTACACCTTC; CDR3 protein: CASSTSTGGSYGYTF
CDR3 length: 13; clone size: -; D gene: -; J gene: TRBJ1-1; V gene: TRBV12-3/TRBV12-4; CDR3 DNA: TGTGCCAGCAGCCCTACAGGGTATACTGAAGCTTTCTTT; CDR3 protein: CASSPTGYTEAFF
CDR3 length: 15; clone size: -; D gene: TRBD1; J gene: TRBJ1-3; V gene: TRBV5-1; CDR3 DNA: TGCGCCAGCAGCACCCAGGGGGCGCGAGGAAACACCATATATTTT; CDR3 protein: CASSTQGARGNTIYF
CDR3 length: 16; clone size: -; D gene: TRBD2; J gene: TRBJ2-7; V gene: TRBV27; CDR3 DNA: TGTGCCAGCAGTTCTAGCGGGAGTTCCCGCGGGTACGAGCAGTACTTC; CDR3 protein: CASSSSGSSRGYEQYF
CDR3 length: 13; clone size: -; D gene: -; J gene: TRBJ1-5; V gene: TRBV5-5; CDR3 DNA: TGTGCCAGCAGCTTGTGGGGGGAACAGCCCCAGCATTTT; CDR3 protein: CASSLWGEQPQHF
CDR3 length: 15; clone size: -; D gene: -; J gene: TRBJ1-5; V gene: TRBV6-5; CDR3 DNA: TGTGCCAGCAGACCCCCGGGACATACTAATCAGCCCCAGCATTTT; CDR3 protein: CASRPPGHTNQPQHF
CDR3 length: 16; clone size: -; D gene: TRBD2; J gene: TRBJ2-7; V gene: TRBV5-1; CDR3 DNA: TGCGCCAGCAGCTTGGACCAACTAGCGGGAGGCCTCGAGCAGTACTTC; CDR3 protein: CASSLDQLAGGLEQYF
CDR3 length: 17; clone size: -; D gene: -; J gene: TRBJ1-2; V gene: TRBV30; CDR3 DNA: TGTGCCTGGGGCGGGGGGGGGAAGGGGTACCTCGTCTATGGCTACACCTTC; CDR3 protein: CAWGGGGKGYLVYGYTF
CDR3 length: 12; clone size: -; D gene: -; J gene: TRBJ2-1; V gene: TRBV7-8; CDR3 DNA: TGTGCCAGCAGCTTATCCGTCTATGAGCAGTTCTTC; CDR3 protein: CASSLSVYEQFF
CDR3 length: 15; clone size: -; D gene: TRBD1; J gene: TRBJ2-5; V gene: TRBV19; CDR3 DNA: TGTGCCAGTAGTATAGCGAGGGGGCTGCAGGAGACCCAGTACTTC; CDR3 protein: CASSIARGLQETQYF
CDR3 length: 17; clone size: -; D gene: TRBD1; J gene: TRBJ1-5; V gene: TRBV7-8; CDR3 DNA: TGTGCCAGCAGCTTAGTAGCCCTACAGGGGGCCTATCAGCCCCAGCATTTT; CDR3 protein: CASSLVALQGAYQPQHF
CDR3 length: 15; clone size: once; D gene: -; J gene: TRBJ2-3; V gene: TRBV5-1; CDR3 DNA: TGCGCCAGCAGCTCCTTCGGCCTGGCGGGAGATACGCAGTATTTT; CDR3 protein: CASSSFGLAGDTQYF
CDR3 length: 16; clone size: -; D gene: TRBD1; J gene: TRBJ1-2; V gene: TRBV9; CDR3 DNA: TGTGCCAGCAGCGAAGACCGACAGGGGAATAACTATGGCTACACCTTC; CDR3 protein: CASSEDRQGNNYGYTF